This TCR beta chain was sequenced during a study of T cells in Graves' hyperthyroidism and ophthalmopathy. This clonotype was counted a single time. It was RNA transcripts that yielded the amplified TCR beta CDR3 regions. HTBI primers were used for first-round RT-PCR of the TCR CDR3. A single record per CDR3 protein comes from TCRdb applying MiXCR to the multiplex PCR reads. The sample has hundreds of thousands of distinct CDR3 sequences; around 19% are singletons. The V end lost 3 bases, the J end lost 4 bases, and 7 bases lay between the germline ends. Looked up from germline, CDR1 is GTSNPN and CDR2 is SVGIG (reference sequence). This CDR3 region has 11 residues.

What was sequenced was blood. The gene calls are TRBV30 and TRBJ2-7; D possibly corresponds to TRBD1 (5 bases). The sequence derives from a man aged 40-55 years with Graves' hyperthyroidism. CDR3 region: CAWRQGYEQYF. CDR3 DNA sequence: TGTGCCTGGAGGCAGGGTTACGAGCAGTACTTC.